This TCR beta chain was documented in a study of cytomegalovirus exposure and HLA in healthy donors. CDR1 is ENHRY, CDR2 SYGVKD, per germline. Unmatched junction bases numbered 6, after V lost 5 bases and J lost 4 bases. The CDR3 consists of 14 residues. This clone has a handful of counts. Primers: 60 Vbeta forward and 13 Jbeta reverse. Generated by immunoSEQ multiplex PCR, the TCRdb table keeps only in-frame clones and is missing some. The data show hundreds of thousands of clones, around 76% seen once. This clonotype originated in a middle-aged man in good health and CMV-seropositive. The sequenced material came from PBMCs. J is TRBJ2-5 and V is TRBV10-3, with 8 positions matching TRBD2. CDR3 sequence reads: CAISQRELGETQYF. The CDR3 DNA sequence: TGTGCCATCAGTCAGCGGGAGCTGGGAGAGACCCAGTACTTC.